The rows below give T cell receptor beta chains drawn from one sample of a study of early T cells in non-severe SARS-CoV-2 infection. TCRdb fed the 5' RACE reads into MiXCR, producing one record per CDR3 protein. In the table there are approximately 97,000 distinct CDR3 sequences, roughly 11% of which are singletons. Material: whole blood, obtained at baseline. These TCRs come from an adult who was a healthcare worker with PCR-confirmed SARS-CoV-2 infection or an uninfected control (not recorded which). Both conserved end residues are part of each CDR3. The D gene is left open where the match is weak. A row's size may be missing; if present it is once, few, many or a size class.

clone_size	d_call	v_call	j_call	cdr3_aa	cdr3_nt
NA	TRBD2	TRBV27	TRBJ2-3	CASSLRLAGGADTQYF	TGTGCCAGCAGTCTACGACTAGCGGGGGGTGCAGATACGCAGTATTTT
few	NA	TRBV5-1	TRBJ1-5	CASSLVGDNQPQHF	TGCGCCAGCAGCTTGGTGGGGGACAATCAGCCCCAGCATTTT
NA	NA	TRBV5-4	TRBJ1-2	CASSGPWNYGYTF	TGTGCCAGCAGTGGACCCTGGAACTATGGCTACACCTTC
few	NA	TRBV19	TRBJ1-2	CASSIRGGGYGYTF	TGTGCCAGTAGTATTCGCGGGGGCGGCTATGGCTACACCTTC
few	TRBD2	TRBV20-1	TRBJ2-7	CSADIAGRAPYEQYF	TGCAGTGCAGATATAGCGGGGAGGGCCCCCTACGAGCAGTACTTC
few	TRBD2	TRBV4-1	TRBJ2-3	CASSQEAGPDTQYF	TGCGCCAGCAGCCAAGAAGCGGGGCCAGATACGCAGTATTTT
NA	NA	TRBV4-1	TRBJ2-4	CASSQVRGSGIQYF	TGCGCCAGCAGCCAAGTTCGGGGGTCAGGCATTCAGTACTTC
once	NA	TRBV27	TRBJ2-7	CASSPRKITGTAYEQYF	TGTGCCAGCAGTCCACGAAAAATCACAGGGACGGCCTACGAGCAGTACTTC
NA	NA	TRBV4-1	TRBJ1-2	CASSQEAQGPYGYTF	TGCGCCAGCAGCCAAGAAGCTCAGGGCCCGTATGGCTACACCTTC
medium-sized	NA	TRBV20-1	TRBJ1-2	CSARDSRGYTF	TGCAGTGCTAGAGATTCAAGGGGCTACACCTTC
many	TRBD1	TRBV5-1	TRBJ1-1	CASSLKGQGPSAAEAFF	TGCGCCAGCAGCTTGAAAGGACAGGGGCCTTCCGCGGCTGAAGCTTTCTTT
many	TRBD2	TRBV20-1	TRBJ2-1	CSAYPGLAAGEQFF	TGCAGTGCTTACCCGGGACTAGCGGCCGGTGAGCAGTTCTTC
few	NA	TRBV11-2	TRBJ1-2	CASSLEVGPSYGYTF	TGTGCCAGCAGCTTAGAGGTCGGCCCGTCCTATGGCTACACCTTC
many	NA	TRBV7-2	TRBJ2-7	CASSLNGPIKQYF	TGTGCCAGCAGCTTGAACGGACCAATCAAGCAGTACTTC
NA	NA	TRBV9	TRBJ2-1	CASSSTGAASSYNEQFF	TGTGCCAGCAGCTCGACGGGGGCCGCGAGCTCCTACAATGAGCAGTTCTTC
many	NA	TRBV7-9	TRBJ2-3	CASGGTTDTQYF	TGTGCCAGCGGGGGTACGACAGATACGCAGTATTTT
medium-sized	NA	TRBV2	TRBJ2-2	CASTHRDKVTGELFF	TGTGCCAGCACCCACCGGGACAAAGTCACCGGGGAGCTGTTTTTT
few	TRBD1	TRBV7-2	TRBJ2-1	CASSLGLWTGTNEQFF	TGTGCCAGCAGCTTAGGGCTTTGGACAGGGACCAATGAGCAGTTCTTC
NA	NA	TRBV5-1	TRBJ2-2	CASSPTVNTGELFF	TGCGCCAGCAGCCCTACAGTGAACACCGGGGAGCTGTTTTTT
NA	NA	TRBV6-1	TRBJ2-5	CASSQRSETQYF	TGTGCCAGCAGTCAGAGATCAGAGACCCAGTACTTC
NA	TRBD1	TRBV10-3	TRBJ2-1	CASGTGLGNEQFF	TGTGCGTCCGGGACAGGGTTAGGCAATGAGCAGTTCTTC
many	TRBD2	TRBV5-1	TRBJ2-1	CASSPSGNSYNEQFF	TGCGCCAGCAGCCCCAGCGGGAACTCCTACAATGAGCAGTTCTTC
NA	TRBD1	TRBV29-1	TRBJ2-2	CSVGDRGHGGELFF	TGCAGCGTCGGGGACAGGGGGCACGGCGGGGAGCTGTTTTTT
few	TRBD2	TRBV28	TRBJ2-1	CASSPQRLAGGSHEQFF	TGTGCCAGCAGTCCGCAACGACTAGCGGGAGGATCTCATGAGCAGTTCTTC